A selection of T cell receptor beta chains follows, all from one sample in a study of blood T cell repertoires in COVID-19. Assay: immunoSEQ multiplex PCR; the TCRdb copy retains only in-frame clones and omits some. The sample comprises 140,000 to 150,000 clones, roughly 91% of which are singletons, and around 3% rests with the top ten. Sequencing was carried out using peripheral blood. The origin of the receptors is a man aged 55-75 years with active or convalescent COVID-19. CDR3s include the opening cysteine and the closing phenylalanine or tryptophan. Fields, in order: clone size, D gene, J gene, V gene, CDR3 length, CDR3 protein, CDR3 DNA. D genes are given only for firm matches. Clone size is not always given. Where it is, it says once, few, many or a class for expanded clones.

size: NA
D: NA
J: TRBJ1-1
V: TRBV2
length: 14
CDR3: CASSEGVGGAEAFF
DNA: TGTGCCAGCAGTGAAGGAGTCGGCGGGGCTGAAGCTTTCTTT

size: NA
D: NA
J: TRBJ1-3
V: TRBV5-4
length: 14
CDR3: CASSFGVSGNTIYF
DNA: TGTGCCAGCAGCTTCGGGGTATCTGGAAACACCATATATTTT

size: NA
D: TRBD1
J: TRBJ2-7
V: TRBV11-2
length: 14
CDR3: CASSLERDSREQYF
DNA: TGTGCCAGCAGCTTAGAACGGGACAGTAGGGAGCAGTACTTC

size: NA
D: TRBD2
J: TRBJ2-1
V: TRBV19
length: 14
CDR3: CASSTSGGANEQFF
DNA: TGTGCCAGCTCTACTAGCGGGGGGGCAAATGAGCAGTTCTTC

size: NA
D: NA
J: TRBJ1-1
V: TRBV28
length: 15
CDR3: CASSLGASMNTEAFF
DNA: TGTGCCAGCAGTTTAGGGGCCAGTATGAACACTGAAGCTTTCTTT

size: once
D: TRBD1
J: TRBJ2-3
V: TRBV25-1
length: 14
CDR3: CASSETGKTDTQYF
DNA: TGTGCCAGCAGTGAGACAGGGAAGACAGATACGCAGTATTTT

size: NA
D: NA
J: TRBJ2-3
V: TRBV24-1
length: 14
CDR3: CATSGIRVGDTQYF
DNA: TGTGCCACCTCAGGGATCCGAGTTGGAGATACGCAGTATTTT

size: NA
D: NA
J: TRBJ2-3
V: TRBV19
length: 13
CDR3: CASKGRGTDTQYF
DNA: TGTGCCAGTAAGGGCAGGGGAACAGATACGCAGTATTTT

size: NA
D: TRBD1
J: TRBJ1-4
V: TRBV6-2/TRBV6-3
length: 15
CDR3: CASSSSGTGNEKLFF
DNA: TGTGCCAGCAGTTCCTCCGGGACAGGGAATGAAAAACTGTTTTTT

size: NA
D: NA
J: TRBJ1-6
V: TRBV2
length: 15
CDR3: CASSEWQGNNSPLHF
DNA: TGTGCCAGCAGTGAGTGGCAGGGTAATAATTCACCCCTCCACTTT

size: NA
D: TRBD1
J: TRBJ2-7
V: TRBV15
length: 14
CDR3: CATSRADRDDEQYF
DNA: TGTGCCACCAGCAGAGCCGACAGGGACGACGAGCAGTACTTC

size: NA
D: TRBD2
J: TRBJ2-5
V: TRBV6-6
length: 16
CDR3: CASGGLAGEGQETQYF
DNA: TGTGCCAGCGGGGGACTAGCGGGAGAAGGGCAAGAGACCCAGTACTTC

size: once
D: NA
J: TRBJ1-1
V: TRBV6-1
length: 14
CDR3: CASSESPPNTEAFF
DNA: TGTGCCAGCAGTGAAAGCCCACCGAACACTGAAGCTTTCTTT

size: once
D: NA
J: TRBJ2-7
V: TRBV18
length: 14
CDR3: CASSRGGGAYEQYF
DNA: TGTGCCAGCTCGAGAGGGGGTGGGGCGTACGAGCAGTACTTC

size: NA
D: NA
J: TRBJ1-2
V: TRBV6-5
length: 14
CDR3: CASRYRRGNYGYTF
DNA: TGTGCCAGCCGCTACCGACGGGGTAACTATGGCTACACCTTC

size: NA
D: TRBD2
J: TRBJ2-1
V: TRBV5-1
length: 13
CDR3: CASTGTSGGRDLF
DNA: TGCGCCAGCACCGGGACTAGCGGGGGGAGGGACCTCTTC